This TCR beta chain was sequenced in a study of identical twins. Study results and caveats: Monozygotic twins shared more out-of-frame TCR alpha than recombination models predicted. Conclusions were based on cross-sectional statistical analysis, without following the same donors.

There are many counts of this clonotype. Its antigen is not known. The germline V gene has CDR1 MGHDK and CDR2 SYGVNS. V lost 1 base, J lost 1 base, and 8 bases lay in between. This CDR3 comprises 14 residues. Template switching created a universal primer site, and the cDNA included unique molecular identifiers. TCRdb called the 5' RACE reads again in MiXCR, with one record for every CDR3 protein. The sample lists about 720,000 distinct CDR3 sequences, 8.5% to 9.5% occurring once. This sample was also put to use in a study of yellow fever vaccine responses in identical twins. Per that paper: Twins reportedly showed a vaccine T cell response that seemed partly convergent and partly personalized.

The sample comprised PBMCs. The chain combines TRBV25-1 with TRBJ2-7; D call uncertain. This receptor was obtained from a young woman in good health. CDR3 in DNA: TGTGCCAGCAGTGAATTTAGGCGGTCCTACGAGCAGTACTTC. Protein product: CASSEFRRSYEQYF.